This T cell receptor (beta chain) emerged from a study of blood T cell repertoires in COVID-19. Across the whole study: The study drew acute and convalescent COVID-19 samples from the United States, Italy and Spain. In each case, the material was cDNA or gDNA derived from T cells, B-cell-depleted T cells, or PBMCs.

Germline V gene lookup returns CDR1 SNHLY and CDR2 FYNNEI. This CDR3 comprises 14 residues. V lost 8 bases, J lost 4 bases, and 17 bases lay in between. Per the study methods: Cell counts per sample came from amplifying reference gene primers. This table comes from immunoSEQ multiplex PCR, and its TCRdb copy is limited to in-frame clones, with some not included. V and J calls and clone size are given by that table; D and trimming were obtained from the DNA. Of about 58,000 clones listed, approximately 91% are singletons. The clonotype originates from a woman in her 70s with active COVID-19. The sample was peripheral blood. V and J are TRBV2 and TRBJ1-2; a possible D gene is TRBD1 (6 bases). In DNA, the CDR3 is TGTGCCAGCCGGGGAGACGGACAGATCTATGGCTACACCTTC. Residues: CASRGDGQIYGYTF.